This entry lists 2 T cell receptor beta chains sequenced from one sample in a study of cytomegalovirus exposure and HLA in healthy donors. PCR involved 60 Vbeta and 13 Jbeta primers. TCRdb's table, derived via immunoSEQ multiplex PCR, lists solely in-frame clones and lacks some. The sample holds about 180,000 clones; under 85% are singletons and the top ten take around 3%. Sequencing input: PBMCs. These receptor sequences come from a male donor in good health and CMV-seronegative.

The chain is built from TRBV4-1 and TRBJ2-1, with TRBD2 identical over 8 bases. This CDR3 spans 14 amino acids. J gave up 5 bases and V 5 bases, and 5 bases lay outside the gene matches. CDR1 MGHRA and CDR2 YSYEKL come from the germline V gene. CDR3 loop: CASSIRSGNNEQFF. Written as DNA, the CDR3 is TGCGCCAGCAGCATTCGTAGCGGGAACAATGAGCAGTTCTTC.

The chain has TRBV6-1 and TRBJ1-1; no reliable D call. With 5 bases removed from V and 4 bases from J, the gap between germline ends came to 5 bases. The germline V gene has CDR1 MNHNS and CDR2 SASEGT. CDR3 length: 11 residues. The CDR3 DNA sequence: TGTGCCAGCAGTTCCGGCACTGAAGCTTTCTTT. Amino acid sequence: CASSSGTEAFF.